Sequencing of this T cell receptor beta chain was carried out in a study of shared clonotypes between healthy human individuals. Overall study findings and caveats: Across subsets, estimated richness was generally greater for naive than for memory populations.

Original data processing: There were no quality scores in the junction-only immunoSEQ sequences, so filtering differed. Libraries were prepared by immunoSEQ multiplex PCR; TCRdb keeps only in-frame clonotypes and omits some of them. The V and J calls and clone size were taken over from that table, and D and trimming were inferred from the DNA. Altogether around 940,000 clones are present, approximately 76% being singletons, with the ten largest covering about 1.5%. Comment on this clone: Its antigen remains unknown.

Unmatched junction bases numbered 5, after V lost 2 bases and J lost 5 bases. This CDR3 is 16 amino acids long. Germline loops: CDR1 MNHEY, CDR2 SVGAGI. The study enrolled healthy HIV-negative adults without recent acute infections or vaccinations as donors. Naive CD4+ cells were CD45RA-selected; the remaining cells were memory. The V gene is TRBV6-5, the J gene TRBJ2-1; TRBD2 agrees at 11 bases. The sample taken for sequencing was memory CD4+ T cells sorted from blood. Subset described: CD45RA-negative fraction. This clonotype originated in a man aged 18-30 years in good health. This CDR3 is CASSYRGLAGNNEQFF. Here the CDR3 DNA reads TGTGCCAGCAGTTACCGCGGACTAGCGGGTAACAATGAGCAGTTCTTC.